This TCR beta chain was documented in a study of T and B cells in COVID-19 patients. Study at large: Most recovered patients had mild to moderate COVID-19 treated as outpatients. The recovered cohort's median age was approximately 37 years, versus over 60 years in active infection. General observations from the study: In COVID-19 patients, T cell receptor beta variable and joining gene use was reportedly strongly skewed. Of about 2,400 TCR clusters found only in the recovered cohort, a few dozen had low generation probability.

This clonotype was counted only a few times. Its antigen is undetermined. CDR3 size: 15 residues. Trimming took 6 bases from V and 3 from J; bases not matched to a gene: 11. Multiplex PCR with BIOMED2 TRB-A/B primer pools amplified TRB rearrangements. TCRdb passed the multiplex PCR reads through MiXCR, listing each CDR3 protein once. The sample lists 15,000 to 20,000 distinct CDR3 sequences; 35% to 40% were seen once. From blood, roughly 220-550 ng of genomic DNA served as TRB template. The sample taken for sequencing was blood. The TCR originated in a human donor with active COVID-19. V usage is TRBV12-3 or TRBV12-4 and J usage is TRBJ2-7; TRBD1 matches 7 bases. The CDR3 nucleotides are TGTGCCAGCAGCTCTAAGACAGGGACCTACTACGAGCAGTACGTC. This codes for CASSSKTGTYYEQYV.